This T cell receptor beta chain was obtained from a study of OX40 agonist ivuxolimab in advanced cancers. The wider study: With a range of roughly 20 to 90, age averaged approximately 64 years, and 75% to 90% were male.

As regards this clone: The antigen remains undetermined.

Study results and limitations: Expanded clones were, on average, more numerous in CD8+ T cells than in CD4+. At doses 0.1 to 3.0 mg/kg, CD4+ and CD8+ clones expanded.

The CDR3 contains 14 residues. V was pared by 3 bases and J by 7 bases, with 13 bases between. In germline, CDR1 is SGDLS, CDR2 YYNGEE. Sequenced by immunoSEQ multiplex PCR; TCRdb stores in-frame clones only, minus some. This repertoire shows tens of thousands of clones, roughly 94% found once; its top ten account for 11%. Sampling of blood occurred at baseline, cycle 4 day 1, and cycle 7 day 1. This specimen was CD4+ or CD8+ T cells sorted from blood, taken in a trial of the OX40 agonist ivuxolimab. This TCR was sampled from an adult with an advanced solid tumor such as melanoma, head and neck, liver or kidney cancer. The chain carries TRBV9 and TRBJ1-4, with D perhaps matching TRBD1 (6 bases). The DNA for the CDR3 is TGTGCCAGCAGCGAAGGGGGGATTGGTGAAAAACTGTTTTTT. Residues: CASSEGGIGEKLFF.